This passage covers 14 T cell receptor beta chains from one sample sequenced in a study of T-cell memory formation after mild COVID-19. TCRdb passed the 5' RACE reads through MiXCR, listing each CDR3 protein once. The repertoire holds roughly 150,000 distinct CDR3 sequences, with 10% to 15% as singletons. Material for sequencing was PBMCs or a T cell subset sorted from them (not recorded which). These receptors all stem from a young man who had mild COVID-19 (a few samples of this study predate the infection). Cell type and time point are not known.

There are a few counts of this clonotype. The chain couples TRBV20-1 to TRBJ2-3; no clear D. Deletions cut 3 bases from V and 4 bases from J, with 14 bases between. Germline CDR1 and CDR2: DFQATT and SNEGSKA (reference sequence). This CDR3 comprises 14 residues. The CDR3 nucleotides are TGCAGTGCTAGGGCCTCTAACCGCCCAGATACGCAGTATTTT. It codes for CSARASNRPDTQYF.

CDR3 region: CASSQDAEANSGNTIYF. DNA for the CDR3: TGCGCCAGCAGCCAAGACGCCGAAGCCAACTCTGGAAACACCATATATTTT. The chain has TRBV4-1 and TRBJ1-3; D is unresolved. Germline V gene data show CDR1 as MGHRA and CDR2 as YSYEKL. The CDR3 is 17 amino acids. V lost 0 bases and J lost 0, with 12 bases in between.

This clonotype was seen more than once but under ten times. The chain joins TRBV7-3 to TRBJ2-2; 8 bases fit TRBD1. The ends lost 5 bases at V and 3 bases at J; junction bases unmatched: 5. The CDR3 loop spans 15 amino acids. Germline CDR1 SGHTA, CDR2 FQGTGA. The CDR3, as DNA: TGTGCCAGCAGCGTAGGACAGGGTTACACCGGGGAGCTGTTTTTT. Amino acids: CASSVGQGYTGELFF.

This chain uses TRBV12-3 or TRBV12-4 with TRBJ1-4; TRBD1 is a possible D gene (5 bases). Trimming cost V 5 bases and J 6 bases, with 13 bases left between them. This CDR3 has 14 amino acids. The CDR3 here is CASSLDSFYEKLFF. The CDR3 DNA follows: TGTGCCAGCAGTCTAGACAGTTTCTATGAAAAACTGTTTTTT.

The chain carries TRBV6-1 and TRBJ1-2; no definite D call. The V and J ends lost 1 base and 4 bases respectively, with 10 bases between them. Germline V CDR1 and CDR2: MNHNS, SASEGT. This CDR3 is 14 amino acids long. The CDR3 sequence is CASSEVGRAYGYTF. The CDR3 DNA reads TGTGCCAGCAGTGAAGTCGGACGGGCCTATGGCTACACCTTC.

The V call is TRBV6-2 or TRBV6-3, the J call TRBJ2-7; 7 positions match TRBD1. V shed 2 bases and J 5 bases; nucleotides not matched to a gene: 12. The CDR3 loop spans 16 amino acids. CDR1 is MNHEY, CDR2 SVGEGT, per germline. The CDR3 loop reads CASSYPFTTGNHEQYF. CDR3 in DNA: TGTGCCAGCAGTTACCCCTTCACGACAGGGAACCACGAGCAGTACTTC.

V and J are TRBV20-1 and TRBJ1-3; the match to TRBD1 covers 8 bases. Germline CDR1 reads DFQATT; CDR2 reads SNEGSKA (reference sequence). V dropped 6 bases and J dropped 0; count of bases not matched to a gene: 7. This CDR3 has 15 residues. CDR3 sequence reads: CSAPRTGNSGNTIYF. CDR3 nucleotide sequence: TGCAGTGCCCCGAGGACAGGGAACTCTGGAAACACCATATATTTT.

The CDR3 region is CAISDPTGRGAYNEQFF. The CDR3 region has the DNA TGTGCCATCAGTGACCCGACTGGGCGGGGGGCATACAATGAGCAGTTCTTC. The V call is TRBV10-3, the J call TRBJ2-1; TRBD2 matches 8 bases. Germline assignment: CDR1 ENHRY and CDR2 SYGVKD. This CDR3 comprises 17 residues. V lost 3 bases, J lost 4 bases, and 11 bases stayed unmatched.

V is TRBV24-1 and J is TRBJ2-7; no firm D call. Germline V gives CDR1 KGHDR, CDR2 SFDVKD. The length of the CDR3 is 13 residues. V lost 8 bases and J 5 bases, leaving 15 bases between the germline ends. DNA of the CDR3: TGTGCCACCAAGTACCACAGAGGTCACGAGCAGTACGTC. It is translated as CATKYHRGHEQYV.

The J gene is TRBJ1-1, the V gene TRBV9; D not certain. Germline V gene data show CDR1 as SGDLS and CDR2 as YYNGEE. V lost 2 bases, J lost 7 bases, and 12 bases lay in between. The CDR3 totals 13 residues. CDR3 sequence (DNA): TGTGCCAGCAGCGTTGGTCCAGGCGATGAAGCTTTCTTT. Its protein is CASSVGPGDEAFF.

This sequence joins TRBV28 and TRBJ1-4; tentative D call: TRBD1 (6 bases). This CDR3 has 17 amino acids. Trimming pared 0 bases from V and 0 bases from J, leaving 11 bases between. Germline CDR1 reads MDHEN; CDR2 reads SYDVKM. CDR3 sequence (DNA): TGTGCCAGCAGTTTATGGGGGGGGCCAACAACTAATGAAAAACTGTTTTTT. Translation: CASSLWGGPTTNEKLFF.

This clonotype was seen only a few times. The chain employs TRBV25-1 and TRBJ2-5; TRBD2 is a possible D gene (8 bases). Deletions cut 8 bases from V and 4 bases from J, with 26 bases between. CDR3 length: 17 residues. Germline V gives CDR1 MGHDK, CDR2 SYGVNS. CDR3 DNA: TGTGCCAGCTCCACACAGGGGCGGGGGGCGTCCCGAGAGACCCAGTACTTC. Amino acids: CASSTQGRGASRETQYF.

The chain links TRBV20-1 to TRBJ2-5; D is possibly TRBD1 (5 bases). The CDR3 covers 13 residues. Per the germline V gene, CDR1 is DFQATT and CDR2 is SNEGSKA (reference sequence). V lost 0 bases, J lost 1 base, and 6 bases lay in between. CDR3 coding DNA: TGCAGTGCTAGAGACAGGGTCCAAGAGACCCAGTACTTC. Protein product: CSARDRVQETQYF.

This clonotype was seen at least ten times. The chain links TRBV5-1 to TRBJ1-2; D not certain. The germline V and J ends were trimmed by 2 bases and 6 bases, with 11 bases remaining between them. CDR1 is SGHRS, CDR2 YFSETQ, per germline. The CDR3 extends over 13 amino acids. CDR3 nucleotide sequence: TGCGCCAGCAGCTTAGGTCTTGAGGATGGCTACACCTTC. It specifies CASSLGLEDGYTF. The full variable domain, its missing parts supplied by reference TRBV5-1 and TRBJ1-2, is KAGVTQTPRYLIKTRGQQVTLSCSPISGHRSVSWYQQTPGQGLQFLFEYFSETQRNKGNFPGRFSGRQFSNSRSEMNVSTLELGDSALYLCASSLGLEDGYTFGSGTRLTVV.